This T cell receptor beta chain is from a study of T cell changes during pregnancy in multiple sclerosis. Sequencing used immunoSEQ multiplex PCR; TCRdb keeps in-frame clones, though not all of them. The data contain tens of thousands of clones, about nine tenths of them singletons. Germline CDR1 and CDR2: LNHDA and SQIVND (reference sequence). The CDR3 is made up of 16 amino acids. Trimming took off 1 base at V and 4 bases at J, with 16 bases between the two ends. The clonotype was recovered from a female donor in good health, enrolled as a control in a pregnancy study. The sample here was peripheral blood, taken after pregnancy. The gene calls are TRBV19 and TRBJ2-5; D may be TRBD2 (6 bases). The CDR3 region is CASSIGRAGHRETQYF. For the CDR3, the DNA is TGTGCCAGTAGTATAGGGAGGGCAGGCCACCGAGAGACCCAGTACTTC.